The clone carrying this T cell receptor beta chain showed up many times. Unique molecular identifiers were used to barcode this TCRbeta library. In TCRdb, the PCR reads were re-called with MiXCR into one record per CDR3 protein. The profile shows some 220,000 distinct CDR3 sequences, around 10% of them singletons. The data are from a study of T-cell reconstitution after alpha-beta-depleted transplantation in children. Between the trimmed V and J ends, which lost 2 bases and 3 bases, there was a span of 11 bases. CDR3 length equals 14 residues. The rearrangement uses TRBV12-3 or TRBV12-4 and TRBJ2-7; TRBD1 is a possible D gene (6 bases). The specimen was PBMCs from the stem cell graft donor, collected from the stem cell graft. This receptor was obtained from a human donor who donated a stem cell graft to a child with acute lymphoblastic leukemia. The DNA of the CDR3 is TGTGCCAGCAGTTTAATTGGGGGACACTACGAGCAGTACTTC. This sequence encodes CASSLIGGHYEQYF.